Listed below are T cell receptor beta chains from one sample, sequenced in a study of blood T cells in healthy people across ages. Each CDR3 protein is one row after TCRdb ran MiXCR on the 5' RACE reads. The table has roughly 1,100,000 distinct CDR3 sequences, around 25% seen once. The same data also went into a second study, on T cells of mothers and their children.

Specimen: blood. Source of these receptors: a girl aged 2 to 10 in good health. CDR3s include the opening cysteine and the closing phenylalanine or tryptophan. Expanded clones are given a class, and other clones once, few, many or no size at all.

clone_size	j_call	v_call	cdr3_aa
once	.	TRBV5-4	CASSPRTGRTKQFF
.	TRBJ2-5	TRBV27	CASRGWGQGVETQYF
.	TRBJ2-2	TRBV29-1	CSVETNTGELFF
.	.	TRBV28	CASSLFLSYEQYF
.	TRBJ2-7	TRBV7-9	CASSTPDRGPYEQYF
.	TRBJ1-1	TRBV6-2/TRBV6-3	CASSYSRLQNTEAFF
.	TRBJ1-2	TRBV28	CASSLSGAFTYGYTF
few	TRBJ2-1	TRBV6-5	CASSSLQSSCNEQFF
few	TRBJ2-4	TRBV20-1	CSAPGPSGVSKNIQYF
.	TRBJ2-3	TRBV28	CASTPQQHNTQYF
.	TRBJ1-2	TRBV29-1	CSVEDKIWGADGYTF
.	TRBJ1-1	TRBV4-2	CASSLTGQLTEAFF
.	TRBJ2-5	TRBV29-1	CSVVPTLATRETQYF
few	TRBJ1-3	TRBV5-5	CASSLGPAGNTIYF
few	TRBJ2-5	TRBV13	CASSFAGVETQYF
.	TRBJ2-1	TRBV29-1	CSVDGGPEQFF
.	.	TRBV11-2	CASSPPDGGDEQFF
few	TRBJ2-1	TRBV29-1	CSVVGVYEQFF
.	TRBJ1-4	TRBV3-1	CASSLSIGTGSEKLFF
.	TRBJ2-2	TRBV11-2	CASSLRGRAGELFF
few	TRBJ2-3	TRBV20-1	CSAPSGTYTDTQYF
.	TRBJ2-2	TRBV7-8	CASSRPQGVTGELFF
.	TRBJ1-2	TRBV4-1	CASSQISMTVGPYGYTF
few	TRBJ2-7	TRBV28	CASSSLTSGVAYEQYF
.	TRBJ1-1	TRBV5-4	CASSKGMGDTEAFF
few	.	TRBV7-3	CASSPSSGARSFNEQFF
.	TRBJ1-2	TRBV9	CASSVPDYGYTF
.	TRBJ1-2	TRBV27	CASSLLDGTVNYGYTF
.	TRBJ1-4	TRBV11-2	CASSSGRGSEPANEKLFF
few	TRBJ2-2	TRBV12-3/TRBV12-4	CASSFKTSGNTGELFF
.	TRBJ2-3	TRBV20-1	CSAIGLAGHTDTQYF
.	TRBJ2-5	TRBV12-3/TRBV12-4	CASSNQVVETQYF
.	TRBJ2-7	TRBV27	CASSSGGTIYEQYF
.	TRBJ2-7	TRBV7-8	CASSLGGARAVSYEQYF
.	TRBJ2-5	TRBV12-3/TRBV12-4	CASSFGKLQYF
.	TRBJ2-1	TRBV10-3	CAVRNHRLDTNEQFF
many	TRBJ2-1	TRBV10-3	CAINEMLGNEQFF
few	TRBJ2-5	TRBV9	CASSVGGSGRHQETQYF
.	TRBJ1-4	TRBV3-1	CASSQGGTDEKLFF
few	TRBJ2-5	TRBV7-2	CASSLGGDLWGETQYF
.	TRBJ1-1	TRBV14	CASSGGPLNTEAFF
few	TRBJ2-5	TRBV11-3	CASSSSLYQETQYF